This note documents a single T cell receptor (beta chain) sequence. The antigen remains undetermined. The germline gives CDR1 MNHEY, CDR2 SMNVEV (reference sequence). V trimming: 9 bases; J trimming: 4 bases; junction bases outside the gene matches: 11. The CDR3 has 14 amino acids. This entry comes from a study of T cells after yellow fever vaccination. Study-level background: Each low-cell-number fraction was prepared by means of SMART-Seq v4 Ultra Low Input. General study points: Detected again after the booster were most primary-vaccination clones, at 95% to 96% CD4 and 70% to 90% CD8.

UMIs were added to TCR cDNA along with a universal primer site when it was made by 5'RACE template switching. TCRdb independently ran MiXCR on the 5' RACE reads; one entry per CDR3 protein. The data contain over 250,000 distinct CDR3 sequences, about 4% of them singletons. This sequence originates from a young man who received the YFV17D yellow fever vaccine. This chain uses TRBV27 with TRBJ1-1; 7 nucleotides agree with TRBD1. Source: PBMCs, taken 5 days after the yellow fever booster vaccination. The CDR3 is CARRQGVGVTEAFF. Written as DNA, the CDR3 is TGTGCCAGAAGACAGGGAGTTGGCGTCACTGAAGCTTTCTTT.